This T cell receptor beta chain was identified during a study of STAT5B mutations in CD4+ large granular lymphocyte leukemia. The method was immunoSEQ multiplex PCR; TCRdb's version includes in-frame clones alone and lacks a portion of them. The repertoire holds some 45,000 clones, with roughly 85% as singletons. The V gene's germline CDR1 is WSHSY and CDR2 SAAADI. The CDR3 sequence is 12 residues long. V lost 8 bases and J 0 bases, leaving 5 bases between the germline ends. This clonotype was sampled from a human donor in good health. Source material: CD4+ T cells from blood buffy coats. The genes are TRBV10-2 and TRBJ2-1; D may be TRBD1 or TRBD2 (5 bases each). Written as DNA, the CDR3 is TGCGCCAGCGGGGGCTCCTACAATGAGCAGTTCTTC. Protein product: CASGGSYNEQFF.